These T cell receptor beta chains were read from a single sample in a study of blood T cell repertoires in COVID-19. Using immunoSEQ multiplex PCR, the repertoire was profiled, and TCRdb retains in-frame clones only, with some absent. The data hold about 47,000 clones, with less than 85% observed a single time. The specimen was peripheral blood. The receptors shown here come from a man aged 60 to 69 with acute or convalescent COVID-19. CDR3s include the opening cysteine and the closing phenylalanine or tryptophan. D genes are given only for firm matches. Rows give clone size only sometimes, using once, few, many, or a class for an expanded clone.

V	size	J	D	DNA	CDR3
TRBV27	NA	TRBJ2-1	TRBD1	TGTGCCAGCAGTGCGACAGGGTACAATGAGCAGTTCTTC	CASSATGYNEQFF
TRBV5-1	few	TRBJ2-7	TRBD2	TGCGCCAGCAGCTCCCGGCCGGGGGGATCCTACGAGCAGTACTTC	CASSSRPGGSYEQYF
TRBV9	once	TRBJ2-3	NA	TGTGCCAGCAGCGTAGAGGGGACAGATACGCAGTATTTT	CASSVEGTDTQYF
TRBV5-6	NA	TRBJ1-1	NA	TGTGCCAGCAGCTTTCTCTGGCGGGGTGAAGCTTTCTTT	CASSFLWRGEAFF
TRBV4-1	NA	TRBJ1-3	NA	TGCGCCAGCAGCCAAGAGAGACAGACGGGAAACACCATATATTTT	CASSQERQTGNTIYF
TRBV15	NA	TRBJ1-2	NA	TGTGCCACCAGTAGACAGAACTATGGCTACACCTTC	CATSRQNYGYTF
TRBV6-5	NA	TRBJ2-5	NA	TGTGCCAGCAGTTACTATGACAGGACAACCTGGATGGCCCAGTACTTC	CASSYYDRTTWMAQYF
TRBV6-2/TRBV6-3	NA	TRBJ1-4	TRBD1	TGTGCCAGCAGTCGTAGCTGGACAGGGACCACAACTAATGAAAAACTGTTTTTT	CASSRSWTGTTTNEKLFF
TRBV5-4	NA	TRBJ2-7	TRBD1	TGTGCCATCACTCCGGGGCAGGGGGTGAGCGAGCAGTACTTC	CAITPGQGVSEQYF
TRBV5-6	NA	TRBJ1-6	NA	TGTGCCAGCAGCTTGGGGGCAGGGTGGTCACCCCTCCACTTT	CASSLGAGWSPLHF
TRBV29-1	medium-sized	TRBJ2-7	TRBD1	TGCAGCGCGAGACAGGGTTACGAGCAGTACTTC	CSARQGYEQYF
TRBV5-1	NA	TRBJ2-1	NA	TGCGCCAGCAGCTTGTCCAGCTCCTACAATGAGCAGTTCTTC	CASSLSSSYNEQFF
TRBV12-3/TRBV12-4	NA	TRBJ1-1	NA	TGTGCCAGCACCAGACAGAACACTGAAGCTTTCTTT	CASTRQNTEAFF
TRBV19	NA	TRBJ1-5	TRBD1	TGTGCCAGTAGTTGGACAGGACTTAGCAATCAGCCCCAGCATTTT	CASSWTGLSNQPQHF
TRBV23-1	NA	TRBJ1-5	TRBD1	TGCGCCAGCAGCCAGGGGGCCCCCAATCAGCCCCAGCATTTT	CASSQGAPNQPQHF
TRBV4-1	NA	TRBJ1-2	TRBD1	TGCGCCAGCAGCCCCCTACCCGGACAGGGGACGAATGGCTACACCTTC	CASSPLPGQGTNGYTF
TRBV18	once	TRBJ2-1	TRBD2	TGTGCCAGCTCACCACCGACTAGCGGGGGGTACAATGAGCAGTTCTTC	CASSPPTSGGYNEQFF
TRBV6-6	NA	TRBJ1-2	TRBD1	TGTGCCAGCAGAAAGGACAGGGGGCTCGTTTATGGCTACACCTTC	CASRKDRGLVYGYTF
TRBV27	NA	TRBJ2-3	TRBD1	TGTGCCAGCAGTTCAACAGGGGGCGCCGGAGATACGCAGTATTTT	CASSSTGGAGDTQYF
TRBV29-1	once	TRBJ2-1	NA	TGCAGCGTGGCGGGGCAGGGGGGCTCCTACAATGAGCAGTTCTTC	CSVAGQGGSYNEQFF
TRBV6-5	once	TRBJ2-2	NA	TGTGCCAGCAGTTACGCTACAGGGATCGCCGGGGAGCTGTTTTTT	CASSYATGIAGELFF
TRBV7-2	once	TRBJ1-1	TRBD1	TGTGCCAGCAGCTTTGGACAGGGGCTCCCGGCTTTCTTT	CASSFGQGLPAFF
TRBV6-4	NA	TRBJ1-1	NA	TGTGCCAGCAGTGACTCGCGAAATGAAGCTTTCTTT	CASSDSRNEAFF
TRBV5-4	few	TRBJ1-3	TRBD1	TGTGCCAGCAGTACCGGGACAGCGTCTGGAAACACCATATATTTT	CASSTGTASGNTIYF
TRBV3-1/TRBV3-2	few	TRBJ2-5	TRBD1	TGTGCCAGCAGCCAAGGACAGGGTTTCGGACAAGAGACCCAGTACTTC	CASSQGQGFGQETQYF
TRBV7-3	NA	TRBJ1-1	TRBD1	TGTGCCAGCAGCTTACAGGGACAGGGGAACACTGAAGCTTTCTTT	CASSLQGQGNTEAFF
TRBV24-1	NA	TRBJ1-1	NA	TGTGCCACCAGCGCCCCATTAGGGGGTGAAGCTTTCTTT	CATSAPLGGEAFF
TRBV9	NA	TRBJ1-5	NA	TGTGCCAGCAGCGTATCAGGGGCGGGCAATCAGCCCCAGCATTTT	CASSVSGAGNQPQHF
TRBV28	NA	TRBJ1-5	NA	TGTGCCAGCAGGGCTACAGGAGATAGCAATCAGCCCCAGCATTTT	CASRATGDSNQPQHF
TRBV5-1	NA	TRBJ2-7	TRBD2	TGCGCCAGCAGCTTTGTGACGCGGGGGGCCTACGAGCAGTACTTC	CASSFVTRGAYEQYF
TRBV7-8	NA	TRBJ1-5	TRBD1	TGTGCCAGCAGCTCACTCGACAGGGTTGGTCAGCCCCAGCATTTT	CASSSLDRVGQPQHF
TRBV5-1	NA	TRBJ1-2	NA	TGCGCCAGCAGCTTATTGGGAGGGGATGGCGGCTACACCTTC	CASSLLGGDGGYTF
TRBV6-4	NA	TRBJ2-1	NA	TGTGCCAGCAGTCCTCAGGGGGGCAATGAGCAGTTCTTC	CASSPQGGNEQFF
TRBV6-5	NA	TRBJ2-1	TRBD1	TGTGCCAGCATCCGGGACAGGGGGTTCAATGAGCAGTTCTTC	CASIRDRGFNEQFF
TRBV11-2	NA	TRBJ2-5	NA	TGTGCCAGCAGCTTAGACCGCGATACCCAGTACTTC	CASSLDRDTQYF
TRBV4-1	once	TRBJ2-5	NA	TGCGCCAGCAGCCGGACACCTTCCTTCGGGCAAACCCACCAAGAGACCCAGTACTTC	CASSRTPSFGQTHQETQYF
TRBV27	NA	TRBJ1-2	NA	TGTGCCAGCAGTTTAACTGCCAGAGGGAACTATGGCTACACCTTC	CASSLTARGNYGYTF
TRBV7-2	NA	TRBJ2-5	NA	TGTGCCAGCAGCTTAGACCTAGAAGGGACCCAGTACTTC	CASSLDLEGTQYF
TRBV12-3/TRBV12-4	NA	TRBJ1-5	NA	TGTGCCAGCAGTTGGTCAGGGGATCAGCCCCAGCATTTT	CASSWSGDQPQHF
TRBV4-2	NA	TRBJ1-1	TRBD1	TGTGCCAGCATCCGGGACAGGGTGAACACTGAAGCTTTCTTT	CASIRDRVNTEAFF
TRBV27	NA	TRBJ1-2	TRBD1	TGTGCCAGCAGTTTTTCTTTCGGGACAGGGCACGGCTACACCTTC	CASSFSFGTGHGYTF
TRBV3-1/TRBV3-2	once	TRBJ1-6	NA	TGTGCCAGCAGCCCCCTTGAGGATTCACCCCTCCACTTT	CASSPLEDSPLHF